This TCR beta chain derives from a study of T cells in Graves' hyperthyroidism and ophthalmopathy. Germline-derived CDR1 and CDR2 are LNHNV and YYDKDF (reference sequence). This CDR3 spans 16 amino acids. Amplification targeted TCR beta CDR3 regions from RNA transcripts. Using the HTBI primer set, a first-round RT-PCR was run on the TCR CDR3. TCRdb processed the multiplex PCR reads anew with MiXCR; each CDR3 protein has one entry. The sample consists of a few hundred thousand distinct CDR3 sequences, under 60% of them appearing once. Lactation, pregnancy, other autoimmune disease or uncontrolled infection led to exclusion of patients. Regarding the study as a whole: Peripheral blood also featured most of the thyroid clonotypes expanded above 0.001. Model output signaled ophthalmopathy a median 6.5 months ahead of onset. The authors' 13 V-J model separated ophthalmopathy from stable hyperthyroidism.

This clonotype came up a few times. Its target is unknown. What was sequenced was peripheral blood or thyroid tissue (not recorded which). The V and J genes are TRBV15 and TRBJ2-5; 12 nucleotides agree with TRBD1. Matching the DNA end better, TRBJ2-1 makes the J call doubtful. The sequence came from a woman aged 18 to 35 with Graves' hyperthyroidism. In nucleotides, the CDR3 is TGTGCCACCAGCAGAGCCGGGACAGGGGGCTCTAATGAGCAGTTCTTC. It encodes CATSRAGTGGSNEQFF.